This T cell receptor (beta chain) stems from a study of blood T cell repertoires in COVID-19. Study summary: PBMCs, B-cell-depleted T cells, or T cells provided the cDNA or gDNA that made up the material.

As processed by the authors: Estimated nucleated cell counts came from reference gene primer amplification. Here immunoSEQ multiplex PCR was the method, and the copy in TCRdb shows in-frame clones only, minus some. That table supplies the V and J calls and clone size; D and trimming were determined from the DNA. The table lists about 220,000 clones, about 80% of them singletons. Germline trimming cut 10 bases from V and 3 bases from J; bases unmatched to any gene: 11. This CDR3 contains 15 residues. Germline V gene sequence: CDR1 MDHEN, CDR2 SYDVKM. Sequencing was carried out using peripheral blood. The sequence was obtained from a woman between 25 and 40 years old who had recovered from COVID-19. This sequence joins TRBV28 and TRBJ1-2, with 10 positions matching TRBD1. The CDR3 coding sequence is TGTGCCACCACATTCTCCGGGACAGGGGACTATGGCTACACCTTC. Protein: CATTFSGTGDYGYTF.